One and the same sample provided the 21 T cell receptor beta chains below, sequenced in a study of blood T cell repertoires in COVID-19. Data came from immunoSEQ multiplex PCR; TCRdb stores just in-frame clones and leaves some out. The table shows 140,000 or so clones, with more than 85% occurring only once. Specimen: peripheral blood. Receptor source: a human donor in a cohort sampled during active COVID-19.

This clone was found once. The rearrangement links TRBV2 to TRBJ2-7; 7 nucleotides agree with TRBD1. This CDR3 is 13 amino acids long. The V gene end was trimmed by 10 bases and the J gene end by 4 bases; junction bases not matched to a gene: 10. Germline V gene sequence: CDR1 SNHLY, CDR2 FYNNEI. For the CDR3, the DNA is TGTGCCACCGAAGACAGGGATGCGTACGAGCAGTACTTC. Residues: CATEDRDAYEQYF.

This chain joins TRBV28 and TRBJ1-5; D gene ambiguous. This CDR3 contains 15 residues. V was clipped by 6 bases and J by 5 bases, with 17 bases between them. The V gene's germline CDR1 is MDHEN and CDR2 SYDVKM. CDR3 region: CASSHDMALHQPQHF. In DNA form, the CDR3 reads TGTGCCAGCAGCCACGACATGGCCCTACATCAGCCCCAGCATTTT.

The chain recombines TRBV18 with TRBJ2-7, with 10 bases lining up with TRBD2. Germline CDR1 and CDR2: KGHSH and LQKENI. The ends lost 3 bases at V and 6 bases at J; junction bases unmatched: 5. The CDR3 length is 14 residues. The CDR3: CASSPLAGGGEQYF. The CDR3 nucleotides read TGTGCCAGCTCACCTTTAGCGGGAGGAGGCGAGCAGTACTTC.

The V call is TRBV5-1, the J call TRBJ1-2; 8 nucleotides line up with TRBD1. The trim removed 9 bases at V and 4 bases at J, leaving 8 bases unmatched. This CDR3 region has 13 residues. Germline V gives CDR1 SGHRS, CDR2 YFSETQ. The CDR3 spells CATRTGLGYGYTF. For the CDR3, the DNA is TGCGCCACCCGGACAGGGCTCGGCTATGGCTACACCTTC.

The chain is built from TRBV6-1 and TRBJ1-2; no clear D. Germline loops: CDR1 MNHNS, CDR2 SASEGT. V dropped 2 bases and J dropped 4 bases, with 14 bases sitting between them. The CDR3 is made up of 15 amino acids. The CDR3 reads CASSELALEAYGYTF. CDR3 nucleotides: TGTGCCAGCAGTGAATTGGCATTAGAGGCCTATGGCTACACCTTC.

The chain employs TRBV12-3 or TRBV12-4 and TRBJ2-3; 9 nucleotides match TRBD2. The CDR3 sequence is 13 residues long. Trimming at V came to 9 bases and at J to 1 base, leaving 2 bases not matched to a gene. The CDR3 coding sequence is TGTGCCAGTTTAGCGGGAGGCACAGATACGCAGTATTTT. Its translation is CASLAGGTDTQYF.

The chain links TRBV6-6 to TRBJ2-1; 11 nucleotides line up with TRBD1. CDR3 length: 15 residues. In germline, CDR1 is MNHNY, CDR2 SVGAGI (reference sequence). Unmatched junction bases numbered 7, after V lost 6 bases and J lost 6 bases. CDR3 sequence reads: CASSVPGQGGNEQFF. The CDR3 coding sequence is TGTGCCAGCAGCGTCCCGGGACAGGGGGGCAATGAGCAGTTCTTC.

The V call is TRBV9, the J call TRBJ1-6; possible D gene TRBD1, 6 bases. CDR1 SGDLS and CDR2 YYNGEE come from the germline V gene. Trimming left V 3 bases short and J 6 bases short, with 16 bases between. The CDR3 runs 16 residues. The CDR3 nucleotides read TGTGCCAGCAGCGCTGAGGGGGTGGTGAGTAATTCACCCCTCCACTTT. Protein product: CASSAEGVVSNSPLHF.

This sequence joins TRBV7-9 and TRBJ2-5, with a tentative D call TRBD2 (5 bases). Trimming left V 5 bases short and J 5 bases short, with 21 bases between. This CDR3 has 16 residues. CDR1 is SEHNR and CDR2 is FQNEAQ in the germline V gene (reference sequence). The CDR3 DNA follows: TGTGCCAGCAGCCCCCTCGACTTGGGAGTGTGGGAGACCCAGTACTTC. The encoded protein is CASSPLDLGVWETQYF.

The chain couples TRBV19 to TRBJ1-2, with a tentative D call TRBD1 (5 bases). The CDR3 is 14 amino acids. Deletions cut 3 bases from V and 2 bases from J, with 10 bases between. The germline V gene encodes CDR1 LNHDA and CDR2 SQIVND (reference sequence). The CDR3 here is CASSIPGLNYGYTF. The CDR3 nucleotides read TGTGCCAGTAGTATTCCAGGGTTGAACTATGGCTACACCTTC.

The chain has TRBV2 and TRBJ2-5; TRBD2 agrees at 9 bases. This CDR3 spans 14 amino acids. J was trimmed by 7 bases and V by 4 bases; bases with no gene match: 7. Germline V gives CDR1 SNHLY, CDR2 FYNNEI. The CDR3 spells CASSGTSGRGTQYF. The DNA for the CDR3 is TGTGCCAGCAGTGGAACTAGCGGGCGGGGGACCCAGTACTTC.

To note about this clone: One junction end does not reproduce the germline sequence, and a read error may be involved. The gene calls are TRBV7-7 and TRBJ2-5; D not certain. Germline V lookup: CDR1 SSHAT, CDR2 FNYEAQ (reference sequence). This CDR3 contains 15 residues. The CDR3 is CASSLSSFPQETQYF. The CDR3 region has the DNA TGTGCTAGCAGCTTATCGAGCTTCCCTCAAGAGACCCAGTACTTC.

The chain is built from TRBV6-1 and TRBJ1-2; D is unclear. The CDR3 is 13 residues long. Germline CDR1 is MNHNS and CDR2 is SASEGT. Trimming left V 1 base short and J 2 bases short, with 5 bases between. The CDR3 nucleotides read TGTGCCAGCAGTGAAGGTCAGAACTATGGCTACACCTTC. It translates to CASSEGQNYGYTF.

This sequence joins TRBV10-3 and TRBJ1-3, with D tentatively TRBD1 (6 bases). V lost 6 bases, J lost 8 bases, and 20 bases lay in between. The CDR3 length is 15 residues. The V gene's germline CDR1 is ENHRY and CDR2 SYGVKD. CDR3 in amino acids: CAIRETGRSRDTIYF. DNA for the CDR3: TGTGCCATCAGAGAAACAGGGAGATCCCGAGACACCATATATTTT.

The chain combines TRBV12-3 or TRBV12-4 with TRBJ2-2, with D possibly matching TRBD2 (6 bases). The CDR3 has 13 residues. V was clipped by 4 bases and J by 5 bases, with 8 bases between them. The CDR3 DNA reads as TGTGCCAGCAGTTACGGGGGAACCGGGGAGCTGTTTTTT. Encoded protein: CASSYGGTGELFF.

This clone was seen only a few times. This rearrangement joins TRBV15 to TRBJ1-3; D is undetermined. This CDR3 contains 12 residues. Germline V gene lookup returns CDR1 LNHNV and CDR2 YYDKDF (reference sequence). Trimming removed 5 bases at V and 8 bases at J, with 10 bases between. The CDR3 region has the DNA TGTGCCACCAGCCGAACCCGCGACACCATATATTTT. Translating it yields CATSRTRDTIYF.

Written as DNA, the CDR3 is TGTGCCAGCAGTGAACAACGGGAGGGCCGCACCGGGGAGCTGTTTTTT. It codes for CASSEQREGRTGELFF. V gene TRBV2 combines with J gene TRBJ2-2; 8 bases agree with TRBD2. The CDR3 contains 16 residues. Per the germline V gene, CDR1 is SNHLY and CDR2 is FYNNEI. After removal of 2 bases from V and 4 bases from J, the junction contained 6 bases not matched to a gene. Using reference TRBV2 and TRBJ2-2 for the parts outside the CDR3, the full variable domain is EPEVTQTPSHQVTQMGQEVILRCVPISNHLYFYWYRQILGQKVEFLVSFYNNEISEKSEIFDDQFSVERPDGSNFTLKIRSTKLEDSAMYFCASSEQREGRTGELFFGEGSRLTVL.

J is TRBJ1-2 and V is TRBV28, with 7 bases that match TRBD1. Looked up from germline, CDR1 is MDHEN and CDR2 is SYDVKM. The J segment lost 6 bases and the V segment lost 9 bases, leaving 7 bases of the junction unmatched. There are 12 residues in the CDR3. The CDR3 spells CASGQGVNGYTF. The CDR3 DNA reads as TGTGCCAGTGGCCAGGGGGTTAATGGCTACACCTTC.

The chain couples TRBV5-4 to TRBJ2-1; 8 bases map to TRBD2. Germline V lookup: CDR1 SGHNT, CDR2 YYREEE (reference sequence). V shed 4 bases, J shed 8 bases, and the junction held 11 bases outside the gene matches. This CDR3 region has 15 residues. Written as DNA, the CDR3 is TGTGCCAGCAGCCCTACCGGGACTAGAAGCGATGAGCAGTTCTTC. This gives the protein CASSPTGTRSDEQFF.

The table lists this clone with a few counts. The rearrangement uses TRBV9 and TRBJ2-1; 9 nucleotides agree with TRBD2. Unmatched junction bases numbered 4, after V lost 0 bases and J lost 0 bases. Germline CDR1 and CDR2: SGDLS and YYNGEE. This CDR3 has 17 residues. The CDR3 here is CASSVDSSGTSYNEQFF. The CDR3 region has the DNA TGTGCCAGCAGCGTAGATTCTAGCGGGACCTCCTACAATGAGCAGTTCTTC. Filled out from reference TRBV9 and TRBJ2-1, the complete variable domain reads DSGVTQTPKHLITATGQRVTLRCSPRSGDLSVYWYQQSLDQGLQFLIQYYNGEERAKGNILERFSAQQFPDLHSELNLSSLELGDSALYFCASSVDSSGTSYNEQFFGPGTRLTVL.

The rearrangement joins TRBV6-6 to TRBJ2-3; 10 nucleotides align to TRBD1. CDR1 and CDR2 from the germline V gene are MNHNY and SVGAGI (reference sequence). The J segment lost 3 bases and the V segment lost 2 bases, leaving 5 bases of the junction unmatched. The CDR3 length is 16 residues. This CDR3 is CASSYRQGAGTDTQYF. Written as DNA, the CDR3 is TGTGCCAGCAGTTACCGACAGGGGGCGGGAACAGATACGCAGTATTTT.